This TCR beta chain derives from a study of human T cells and chemical hapten exposure. Each CDR3 protein gets one entry after TCRdb re-called the RACE reads with MiXCR. The data contain 90,000 to 140,000 distinct CDR3 sequences, about 34% of them singletons. This CDR3 is 13 amino acids long. The time point here: patch test 3, about 24 weeks after DPC sensitization. Noted treatment: therapeutic diphenylcyclopropenone sensitization with weekly scalp DPC. On this clonotype: A read error may account for a junction end that differs from germline.

This rearrangement joins TRBV12-3 or TRBV12-4 to TRBJ2-1; D may be TRBD2 (5 bases). The specimen was whole blood, collected in connection with sensitization to the hapten diphenylcyclopropenone (DPC). This receptor was obtained from a man between 35 and 55 years old with alopecia areata. Some clones in this sample may be carry-over from other donors' samples. CDR3 DNA: TGTGCCAGCACCCCGGACTTTTACAATGAGCGGTTCTTC. Its translation: CASTPDFYNERFF.